The 9 T cell receptor beta chains below come from one sample, sequenced in a study of blood T cell repertoires in COVID-19. The table came from immunoSEQ multiplex PCR; TCRdb's copy has only in-frame clones and leaves some out. The sample comprises a few hundred thousand clones, more than 85% of which are singletons, and 3% rests with the top ten. The sequencing sample was made of peripheral blood. These receptors all stem from a human donor in a cohort sampled during active COVID-19.

V gene TRBV5-1 combines with J gene TRBJ2-2; weak D call: TRBD1 (5 bases). Trimming took off 9 bases at V and 4 bases at J, with 16 bases between the two ends. CDR1 is SGHRS and CDR2 is YFSETQ in the germline V gene. CDR3 length: 14 amino acids. CDR3 sequence reads: CATRSDSSTGELFF. In nucleotides, the CDR3 is TGCGCCACCCGGAGTGACAGCTCCACCGGGGAGCTGTTTTTT.

The rearrangement links TRBV21-1 to TRBJ2-1; the D call TRBD2 from the table was never checked on the DNA. TRBV21-1 is annotated as a pseudogene. The CDR3 has 16 amino acids. The CDR3 DNA reads TGTGCCAGCAGCACGCAGACTAGCGGTTCCTACAGTGAGCAGTTCTTC. The encoded protein is CASSTQTSGSYSEQFF.

V gene TRBV25-1 combines with J gene TRBJ2-2; 9 bases are shared with TRBD2. The CDR3 length is 17 residues. V lost 4 bases to trimming and J lost 6 bases; unmatched junction nucleotides: 12. Per germline, CDR1 MGHDK and CDR2 SYGVNS. The CDR3 nucleotides are TGTGCCAGCAGTGTGAGCGCGGGAGGGAGGCAGGCCGGGGAGCTGTTTTTT. Its protein product is CASSVSAGGRQAGELFF. The full variable domain, rest sourced from reference TRBV25-1 and TRBJ2-2, is EADIYQTPRYLVIGTGKKITLECSQTMGHDKMYWYQQDPGMELHLIHYSYGVNSTEKGDLSSESTVSRIRTEHFPLTLESARPSHTSQYLCASSVSAGGRQAGELFFGEGSRLTVL.

The chain's CDR3 is CASSEAQTSRYNEQFF. The DNA for the CDR3 is TGTGCCAGCAGTGAAGCGCAGACTAGTCGGTATAATGAGCAGTTCTTC. V gene TRBV6-1 combines with J gene TRBJ2-1; possible D gene TRBD2, 6 bases. Germline V gene sequence: CDR1 MNHNS, CDR2 SASEGT. The CDR3 sequence is 16 residues long. The V end lost 0 bases, the J end lost 7 bases, and 16 bases lay between the germline ends.

The CDR3 sequence: CASSLFLLGGPYEQYF. The CDR3, as DNA: TGTGCCAGCAGCTTATTTCTACTCGGGGGTCCCTACGAGCAGTACTTC. The chain combines TRBV7-9 with TRBJ2-7; D possibly corresponds to TRBD2 (6 bases). Per germline, CDR1 SEHNR and CDR2 FQNEAQ (reference sequence). V lost 2 bases to trimming and J lost 2 bases, with 16 bases between them. The CDR3 is 16 residues long. The full variable domain, with the rest looked up from reference TRBV7-9 and TRBJ2-7, is DTGVSQNPRHKITKRGQNVTFRCDPISEHNRLYWYRQTLGQGPEFLTYFQNEAQLEKSRLLSDRFSAERPKGSFSTLEIQRTEQGDSAMYLCASSLFLLGGPYEQYFGPGTRLTVT.

This chain connects TRBV27 to TRBJ1-1, with D possibly being TRBD1 (5 bases). CDR1 MNHEY and CDR2 SMNVEV come from the germline V gene (reference sequence). Trimming removed 7 bases at V and 1 base at J, with 16 bases between. The CDR3 runs to 15 residues. DNA for the CDR3: TGTGCCAGCACGCCTCTGGGGGGGGAGAACACTGAAGCTTTCTTT. Translating it yields CASTPLGGENTEAFF.

The V call is TRBV29-1, the J call TRBJ1-1; unclear D gene. Per the germline V gene, CDR1 is SQVTM and CDR2 is ANQGSEA. The CDR3 length is 15 residues. The V end lost 5 bases, the J end lost 5 bases, and 21 bases lay between the germline ends. CDR3 sequence (DNA): TGCAGCGTTTGCCCCTGGCCAGTGTGGAGGACTGAAGCTTTCTTT. It yields the protein CSVCPWPVWRTEAFF.

The chain uses TRBV6-2 or TRBV6-3 and TRBJ2-2; maybe TRBD2 (7 bases). The CDR3 totals 17 residues. The V end was cut by 2 bases, the J end by 7 bases, with 20 bases between. Per germline, CDR1 MNHEY and CDR2 SVGEGT. DNA for the CDR3: TGTGCCAGCAGTTACCCCCCCAGGTGGGGGGGCGGCGGGGAGCTGTTTTTT. Protein product: CASSYPPRWGGGGELFF.

In nucleotides, the CDR3 is TGTGCCAGCAGCTTAGCTGGGGGCGGCGCGGGGGTCGGTGAGCAGTTCTTC. Its translation is CASSLAGGGAGVGEQFF. The chain couples TRBV7-2 to TRBJ2-1; TRBD2 is a possible D gene (7 bases). Germline V gives CDR1 SGHTA, CDR2 FQGNSA. The CDR3 runs to 17 residues. Deletions cut 0 bases from V and 9 bases from J, with 21 bases between.